This T cell receptor beta chain was recovered during a study of long-term antiretroviral therapy in people with HIV. Version v3.0 of the immunoSEQ assay was performed at survey level. Some clones are missing from TCRdb's copy, which holds only in-frame ones; the method was immunoSEQ multiplex PCR. Among about 28,000 clones listed, 90% to 95% were seen once. The V gene end was trimmed by 4 bases and the J gene end by 1 base; junction bases not matched to a gene: 4. Germline assignment: CDR1 LNHDA and CDR2 SQIVND (reference sequence). CDR3 size: 15 residues. Every HIV-positive participant received treatment in the United States.

The sequencing used unsorted PBMCs, collected 3.1 years after starting antiretroviral therapy. The clonotype originates from a man younger than 35 with HIV. The chain couples TRBV19 to TRBJ2-7; 10 bases are shared with TRBD2. CDR3 region: CASSTGTSVSYEQYF. In DNA, the CDR3 is TGTGCCAGTAGTACAGGGACTAGCGTTTCCTACGAGCAGTACTTC.